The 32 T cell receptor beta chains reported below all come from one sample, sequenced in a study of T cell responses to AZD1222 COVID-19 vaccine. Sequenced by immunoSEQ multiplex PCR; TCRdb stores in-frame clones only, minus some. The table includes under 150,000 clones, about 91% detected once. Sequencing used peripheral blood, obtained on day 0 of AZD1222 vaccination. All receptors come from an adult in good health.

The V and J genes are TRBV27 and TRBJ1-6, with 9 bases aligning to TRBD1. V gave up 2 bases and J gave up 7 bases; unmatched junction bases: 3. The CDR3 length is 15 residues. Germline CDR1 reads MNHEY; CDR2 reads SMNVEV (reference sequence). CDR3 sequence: CASSLIGQGNSPLHF. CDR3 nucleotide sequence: TGTGCCAGCAGTTTAATTGGACAGGGGAATTCACCCCTCCACTTT.

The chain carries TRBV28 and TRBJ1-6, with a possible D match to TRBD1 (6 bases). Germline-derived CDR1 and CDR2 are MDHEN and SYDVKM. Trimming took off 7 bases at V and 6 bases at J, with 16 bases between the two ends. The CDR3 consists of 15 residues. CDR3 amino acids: CASTSYRVGNSPLHF. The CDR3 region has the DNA TGTGCCAGCACGTCCTACAGGGTTGGTAATTCACCCCTCCACTTT.

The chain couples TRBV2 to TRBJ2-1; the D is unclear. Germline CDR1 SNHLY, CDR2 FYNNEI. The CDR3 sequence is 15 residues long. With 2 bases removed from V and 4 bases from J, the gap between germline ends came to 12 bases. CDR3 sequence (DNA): TGTGCCAGCAGTGAAACGCGGAATGGTTACAATGAGCAGTTCTTC. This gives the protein CASSETRNGYNEQFF.

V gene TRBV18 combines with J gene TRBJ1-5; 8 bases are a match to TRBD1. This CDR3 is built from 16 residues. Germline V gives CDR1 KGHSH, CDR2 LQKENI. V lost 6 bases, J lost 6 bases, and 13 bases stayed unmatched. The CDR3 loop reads CASSLGAGGRGQPQHF. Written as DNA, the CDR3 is TGTGCCAGCTCGCTCGGCGCAGGGGGCCGTGGTCAGCCCCAGCATTTT.

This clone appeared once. CDR3 bases: TGTGCCAGCAGCAAAGGCGGACAGCTACCTTCCTATGGCTACACCTTC. Amino acids: CASSKGGQLPSYGYTF. J is TRBJ1-2 and V is TRBV21-1; the DNA was not compared with TRBD1, the D call given in the table. TRBV21-1 is listed as a pseudogene. This CDR3 has 16 amino acids.

CDR3 sequence: CASSQTDSGTLSYEQYF. In DNA, the CDR3 is TGCGCCAGCAGCCAAACCGACAGCGGGACCCTCTCCTACGAGCAGTACTTC. This rearrangement joins TRBV4-1 to TRBJ2-7; 7 bases map to TRBD2. Looked up from germline, CDR1 is MGHRA and CDR2 is YSYEKL. The CDR3 is made up of 17 amino acids. Trimming at V came to 2 bases and at J to 0 bases, leaving 10 bases not matched to a gene.

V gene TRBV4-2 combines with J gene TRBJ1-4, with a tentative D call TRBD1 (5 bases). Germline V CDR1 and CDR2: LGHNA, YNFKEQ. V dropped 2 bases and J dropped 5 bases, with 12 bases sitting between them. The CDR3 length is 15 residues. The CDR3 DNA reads TGTGCCAGCAGCCAATCATGGGGGTCCAATGAAAAACTGTTTTTT. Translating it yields CASSQSWGSNEKLFF.

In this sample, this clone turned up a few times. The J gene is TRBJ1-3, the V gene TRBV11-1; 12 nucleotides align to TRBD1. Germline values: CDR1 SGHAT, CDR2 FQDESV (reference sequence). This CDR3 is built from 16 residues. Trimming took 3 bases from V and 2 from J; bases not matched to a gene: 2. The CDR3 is CASSFRDRGPGNTIYF. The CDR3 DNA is TGTGCCAGCAGCTTCCGGGACAGGGGGCCTGGAAACACCATATATTTT.

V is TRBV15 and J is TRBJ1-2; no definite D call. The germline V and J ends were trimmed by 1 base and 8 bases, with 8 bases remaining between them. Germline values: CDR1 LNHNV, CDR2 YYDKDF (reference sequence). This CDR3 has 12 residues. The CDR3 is CATSRATGGYTF. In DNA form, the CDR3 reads TGTGCCACCAGCAGAGCGACGGGAGGCTACACCTTC.

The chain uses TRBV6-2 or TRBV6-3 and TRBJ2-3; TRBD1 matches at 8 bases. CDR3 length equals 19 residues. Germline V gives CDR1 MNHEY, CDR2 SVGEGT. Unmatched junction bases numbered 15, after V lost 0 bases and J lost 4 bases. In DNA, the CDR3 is TGTGCCAGCAGTTACTCCCCGAAAACACAGGGGGTAGGTGCAGATACGCAGTATTTT. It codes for CASSYSPKTQGVGADTQYF.

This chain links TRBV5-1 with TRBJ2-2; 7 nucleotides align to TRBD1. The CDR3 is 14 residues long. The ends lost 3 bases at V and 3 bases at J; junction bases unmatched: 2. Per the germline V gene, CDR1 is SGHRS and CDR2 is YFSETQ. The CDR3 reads CASSYGQDTGELFF. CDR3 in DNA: TGCGCCAGCAGCTACGGACAGGACACCGGGGAGCTGTTTTTT.

DNA for the CDR3: TGTGCCAGCAGCTTTGGAGGGGGAAACTATGGCTACACCTTC. Translation: CASSFGGGNYGYTF. The genes are TRBV5-5 and TRBJ1-2; possible D gene TRBD1, 6 bases. CDR3 length equals 14 residues. CDR1 and CDR2 (germline): SGHKS, YYEKEE (reference sequence). Between the trimmed V and J ends, which lost 2 bases and 2 bases, there was a span of 10 bases.

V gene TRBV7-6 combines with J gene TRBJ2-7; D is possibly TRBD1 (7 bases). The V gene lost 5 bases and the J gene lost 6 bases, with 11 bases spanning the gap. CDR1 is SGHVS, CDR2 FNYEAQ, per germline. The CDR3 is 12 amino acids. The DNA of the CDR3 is TGTGCCAGCAGCGGAGGGACAGCCGAGCAGTACTTC. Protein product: CASSGGTAEQYF.

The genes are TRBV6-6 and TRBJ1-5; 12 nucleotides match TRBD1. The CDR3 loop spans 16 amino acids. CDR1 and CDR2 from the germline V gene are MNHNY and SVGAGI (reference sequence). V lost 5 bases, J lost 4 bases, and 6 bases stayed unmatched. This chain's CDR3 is CASSAGQGAYNQPQHF. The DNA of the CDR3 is TGTGCCAGCAGTGCGGGACAGGGGGCTTATAATCAGCCCCAGCATTTT.

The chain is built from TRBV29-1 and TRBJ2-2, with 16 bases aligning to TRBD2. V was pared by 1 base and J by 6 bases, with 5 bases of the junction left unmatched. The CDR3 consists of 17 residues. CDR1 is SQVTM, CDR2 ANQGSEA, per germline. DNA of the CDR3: TGCAGCGTTGAAGGCTTAGGGACTAGCGGGGGGGCCGGGGAGCTGTTTTTT. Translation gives CSVEGLGTSGGAGELFF.

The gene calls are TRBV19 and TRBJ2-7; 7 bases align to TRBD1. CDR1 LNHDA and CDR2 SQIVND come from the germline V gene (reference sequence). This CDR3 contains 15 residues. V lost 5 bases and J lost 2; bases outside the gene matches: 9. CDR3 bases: TGTGCCAGTAGTCCCCGGGACAGTCCCCCCTACGAGCAGTACTTC. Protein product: CASSPRDSPPYEQYF.

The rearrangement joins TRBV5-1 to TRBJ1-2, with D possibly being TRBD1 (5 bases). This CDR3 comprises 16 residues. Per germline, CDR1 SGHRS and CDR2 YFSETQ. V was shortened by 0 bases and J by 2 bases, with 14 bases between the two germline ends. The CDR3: CASSLAVGQQNYGYTF. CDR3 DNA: TGCGCCAGCAGCTTGGCCGTAGGACAACAAAACTATGGCTACACCTTC.

CDR3 DNA sequence: TGTGCCAGCTCACCACTAAGAGCCCGGGGCGTTATGAACACTGAAGCTTTCTTT. Amino acids: CASSPLRARGVMNTEAFF. V is TRBV18 and J is TRBJ1-1; tentatively, D is TRBD1 (5 bases). The CDR3 sequence is 18 residues long. The V gene's germline CDR1 is KGHSH and CDR2 LQKENI. V gave up 1 base and J gave up 0 bases, with 18 bases separating them. The variable domain in full, with the rest retrieved from reference TRBV18 and TRBJ1-1, is NAGVMQNPRHLVRRRGQEARLRCSPMKGHSHVYWYRQLPEEGLKFMVYLQKENIIDESGMPKERFSAEFPKEGPSILRIQQVVRGDSAAYFCASSPLRARGVMNTEAFFGQGTRLTVV.

The CDR3 DNA reads TGTGCCAGCAGCCTTGTTCAGGGGTTATGGTATTTT. Amino acid sequence: CASSLVQGLWYF. The chain is built from TRBV5-4 and TRBJ2-3, with a possible D match to TRBD1 (6 bases). Germline loops: CDR1 SGHNT, CDR2 YYREEE (reference sequence). The CDR3 contains 12 residues. V was trimmed by 4 bases and J by 14 bases, leaving 17 bases between them.

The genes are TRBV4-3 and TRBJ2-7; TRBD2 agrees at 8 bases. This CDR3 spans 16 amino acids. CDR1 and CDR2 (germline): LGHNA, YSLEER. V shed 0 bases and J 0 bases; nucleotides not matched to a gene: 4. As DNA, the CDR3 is TGCGCCAGCAGCCAAGAATATAGCGGGGTCTCCTACGAGCAGTACTTC. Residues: CASSQEYSGVSYEQYF.

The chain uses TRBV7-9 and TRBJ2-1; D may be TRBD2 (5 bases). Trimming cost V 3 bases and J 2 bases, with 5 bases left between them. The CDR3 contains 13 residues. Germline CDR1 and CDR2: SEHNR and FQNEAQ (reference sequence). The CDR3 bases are TGTGCCAGCAGCTTCGGGACCTACAATGAGCAGTTCTTC. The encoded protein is CASSFGTYNEQFF.

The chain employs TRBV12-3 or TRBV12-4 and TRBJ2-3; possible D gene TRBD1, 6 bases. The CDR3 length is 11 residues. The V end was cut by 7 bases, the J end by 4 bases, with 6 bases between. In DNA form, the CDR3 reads TGTGCCAGCAAGGGGGCAGATACGCAGTATTTT. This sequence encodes CASKGADTQYF.

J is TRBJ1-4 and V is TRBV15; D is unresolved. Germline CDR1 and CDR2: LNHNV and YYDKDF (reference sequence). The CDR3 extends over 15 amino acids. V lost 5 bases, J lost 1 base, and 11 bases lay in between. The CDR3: CATSPHPVTNEKLFF. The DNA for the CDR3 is TGTGCCACCAGCCCACACCCGGTAACTAATGAAAAACTGTTTTTT.

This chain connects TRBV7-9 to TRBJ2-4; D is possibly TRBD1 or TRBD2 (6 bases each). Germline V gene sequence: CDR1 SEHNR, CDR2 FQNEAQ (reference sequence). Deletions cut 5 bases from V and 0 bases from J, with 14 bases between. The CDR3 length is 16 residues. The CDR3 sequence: CASSPGGGIAKNIQYF. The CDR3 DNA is TGTGCCAGCAGCCCAGGAGGGGGTATAGCCAAAAACATTCAGTACTTC. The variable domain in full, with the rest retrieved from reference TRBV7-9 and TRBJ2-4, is DTGVSQNPRHKITKRGQNVTFRCDPISEHNRLYWYRQTLGQGPEFLTYFQNEAQLEKSRLLSDRFSAERPKGSFSTLEIQRTEQGDSAMYLCASSPGGGIAKNIQYFGAGTRLSVL.

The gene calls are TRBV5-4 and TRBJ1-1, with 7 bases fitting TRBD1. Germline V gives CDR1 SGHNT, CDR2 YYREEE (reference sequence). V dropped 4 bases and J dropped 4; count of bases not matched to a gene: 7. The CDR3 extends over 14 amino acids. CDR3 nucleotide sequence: TGTGCCAGCAGCCTACAGGGGACGAGCACTGAAGCTTTCTTT. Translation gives CASSLQGTSTEAFF.

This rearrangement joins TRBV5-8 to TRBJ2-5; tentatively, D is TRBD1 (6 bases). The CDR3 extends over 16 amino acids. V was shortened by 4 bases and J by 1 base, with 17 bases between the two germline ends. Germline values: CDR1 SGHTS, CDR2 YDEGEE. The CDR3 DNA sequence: TGTGCCAGCAGCACTGACCTCGACAGGTCCCAAGAGACCCAGTACTTC. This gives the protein CASSTDLDRSQETQYF. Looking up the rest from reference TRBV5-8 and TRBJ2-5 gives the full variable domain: EAGVTQSPTHLIKTRGQQATLRCSPISGHTSVYWYQQALGLGLQFLLWYDEGEERNRGNFPPRFSGRQFPNYSSELNVNALELEDSALYLCASSTDLDRSQETQYFGPGTRLLVL.

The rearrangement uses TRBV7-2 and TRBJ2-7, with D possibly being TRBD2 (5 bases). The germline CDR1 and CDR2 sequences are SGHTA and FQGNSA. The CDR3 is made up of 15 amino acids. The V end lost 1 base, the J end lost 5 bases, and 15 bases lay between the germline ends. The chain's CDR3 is CASSLGARGSHEQYF. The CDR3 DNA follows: TGTGCCAGCAGCTTAGGCGCTAGAGGGAGTCACGAGCAGTACTTC.

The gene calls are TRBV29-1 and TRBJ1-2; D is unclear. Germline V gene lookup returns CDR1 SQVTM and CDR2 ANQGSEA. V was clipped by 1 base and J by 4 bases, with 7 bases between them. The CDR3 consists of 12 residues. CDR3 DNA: TGCAGCGTTGAAGGGGTACTCTATGGCTACACCTTC. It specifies CSVEGVLYGYTF.

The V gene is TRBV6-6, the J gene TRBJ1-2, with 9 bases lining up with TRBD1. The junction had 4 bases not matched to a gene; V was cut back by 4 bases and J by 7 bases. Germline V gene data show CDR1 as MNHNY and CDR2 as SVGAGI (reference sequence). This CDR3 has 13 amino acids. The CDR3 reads CASSFGTGTGYTF. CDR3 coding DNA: TGTGCCAGCAGTTTCGGGACAGGGACTGGCTACACCTTC.

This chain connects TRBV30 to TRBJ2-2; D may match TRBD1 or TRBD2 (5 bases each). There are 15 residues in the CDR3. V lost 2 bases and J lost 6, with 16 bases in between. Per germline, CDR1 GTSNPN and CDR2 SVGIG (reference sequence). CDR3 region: CAWSMDRVGAGELFF. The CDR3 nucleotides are TGTGCCTGGAGTATGGATAGAGTGGGGGCCGGGGAGCTGTTTTTT.

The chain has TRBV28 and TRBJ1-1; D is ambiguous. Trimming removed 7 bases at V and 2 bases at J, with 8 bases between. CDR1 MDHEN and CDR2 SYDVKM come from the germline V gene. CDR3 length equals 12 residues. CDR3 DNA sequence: TGTGCCAGCAATCCACCCAACACTGAAGCTTTCTTT. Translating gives CASNPPNTEAFF.

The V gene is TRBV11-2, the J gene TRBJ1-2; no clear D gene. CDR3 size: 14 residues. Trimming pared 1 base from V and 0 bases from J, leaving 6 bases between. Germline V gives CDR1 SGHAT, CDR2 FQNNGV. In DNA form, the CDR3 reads TGTGCCAGCAGCTTAGCAAGCTCTAACTATGGCTACACCTTC. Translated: CASSLASSNYGYTF.